This TCR beta chain is from a study of T cell repertoires in cytomegalovirus infection. Whole-study results and caveats: Public TCR beta family frequency separated CMV-and-HLA carriers, including in an independent cohort. What dominated the ex vivo response were HLA-C-restricted CMV-specific TCR beta clonotypes.

V shed 1 base, J shed 5 bases, and the junction held 8 bases outside the gene matches. The length of the CDR3 is 15 residues. CDR1 is SGHTA, CDR2 FQGNSA, per germline. This clonotype was seen ten or more times. Its antigen is still unknown. TCRdb recomputed calls from the reads with MiXCR, one row per CDR3 protein. The sample consists of 250,000 or so distinct CDR3 sequences, about 12% of them appearing once. Sequencing used PBMCs. This clonotype was obtained from a human donor in good health (CMV status not recorded). Some clones in this sample may be carry-over from other donors' samples. The chain couples TRBV7-2 to TRBJ2-7, with 7 bases matching TRBD1. The CDR3 is CASSLVGGQRHEQYF. CDR3 coding DNA: TGTGCCAGCAGCTTAGTAGGGGGACAGCGACACGAGCAGTACTTC. Full variable domain (rest looked up from reference TRBV7-2 and TRBJ2-7): GAGVSQSPSNKVTEKGKDVELRCDPISGHTALYWYRQSLGQGLEFLIYFQGNSAPDKSGLPSDRFSAERTGGSVSTLTIQRTQQEDSAVYLCASSLVGGQRHEQYFGPGTRLTVT.